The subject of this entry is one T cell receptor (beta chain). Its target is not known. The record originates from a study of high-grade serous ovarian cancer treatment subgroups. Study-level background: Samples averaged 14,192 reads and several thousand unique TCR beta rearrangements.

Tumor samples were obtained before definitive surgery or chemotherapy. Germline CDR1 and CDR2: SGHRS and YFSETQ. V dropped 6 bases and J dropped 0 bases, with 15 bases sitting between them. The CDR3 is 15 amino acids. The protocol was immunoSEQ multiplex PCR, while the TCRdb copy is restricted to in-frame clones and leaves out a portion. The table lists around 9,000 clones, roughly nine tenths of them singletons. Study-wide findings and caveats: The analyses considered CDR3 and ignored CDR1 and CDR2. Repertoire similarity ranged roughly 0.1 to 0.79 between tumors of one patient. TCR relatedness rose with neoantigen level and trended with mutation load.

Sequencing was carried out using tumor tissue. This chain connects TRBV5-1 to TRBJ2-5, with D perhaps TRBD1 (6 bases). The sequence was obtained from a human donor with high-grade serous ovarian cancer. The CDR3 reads CASNPGAAYQETQYF. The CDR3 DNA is TGCGCCAGCAACCCAGGGGCAGCGTACCAAGAGACCCAGTACTTC.